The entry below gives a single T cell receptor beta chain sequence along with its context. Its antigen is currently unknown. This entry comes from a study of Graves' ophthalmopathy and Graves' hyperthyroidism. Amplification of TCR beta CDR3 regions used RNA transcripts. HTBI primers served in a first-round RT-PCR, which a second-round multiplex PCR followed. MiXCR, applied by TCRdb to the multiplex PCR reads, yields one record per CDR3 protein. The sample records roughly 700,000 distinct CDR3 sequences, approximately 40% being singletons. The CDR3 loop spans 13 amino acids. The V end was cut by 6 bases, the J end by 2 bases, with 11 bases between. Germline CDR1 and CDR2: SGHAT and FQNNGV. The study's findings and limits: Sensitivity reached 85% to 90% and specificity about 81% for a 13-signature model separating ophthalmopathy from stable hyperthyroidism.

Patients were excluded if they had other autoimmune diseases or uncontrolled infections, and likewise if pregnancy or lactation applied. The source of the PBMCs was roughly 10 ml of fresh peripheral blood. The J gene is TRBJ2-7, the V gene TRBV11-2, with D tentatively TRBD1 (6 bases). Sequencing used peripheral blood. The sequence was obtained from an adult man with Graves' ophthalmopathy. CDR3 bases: TGTGCCAGCAGAAACAGGGCCGCCTACGAGCAGTACTTC. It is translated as CASRNRAAYEQYF. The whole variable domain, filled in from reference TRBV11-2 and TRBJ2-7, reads EAGVAQSPRYKIIEKRQSVAFWCNPISGHATLYWYQQILGQGPKLLIQFQNNGVVDDSQLPKDRFSAERLKGVDSTLKIQPAKLEDSAVYLCASRNRAAYEQYFGPGTRLTVT.